This record covers a single T cell receptor (beta chain). Its antigen is currently unknown. PCR was performed using 60 Vbeta and 13 Jbeta primers. TCRdb keeps only in-frame clones here, not all; method: immunoSEQ multiplex PCR. Here the sample spans tens of thousands of clones, more than 70% being singletons. The data are from a study of cytomegalovirus exposure and HLA in healthy donors. Notes on the study in general: Researchers had no immune exposure information except CMV serostatus available. Accounts indicate the classifier identified cytomegalovirus status with strong specificity and sensitivity. In a later analysis, approximately 15,000 TCR beta sequences were associated with HLA alleles at 0.05 false discovery rate. Earlier findings revealed that most TCR beta V segments proved productive either about 87% or about 30% of the time.

There are 14 residues in the CDR3. CDR1 is SGHRS, CDR2 YFSETQ, per germline. Germline trimming cut 2 bases from V and 2 bases from J; bases unmatched to any gene: 2. V is TRBV5-1 and J is TRBJ2-7; 9 bases agree with TRBD1. This sequence originates from a male donor in good health and CMV-seropositive. The material sequenced was PBMCs. The CDR3 spells CASSLQGAAYEQYF. CDR3 DNA sequence: TGCGCCAGCAGCTTACAGGGGGCTGCCTACGAGCAGTACTTC.